Below are 18 T cell receptor beta chains sequenced from a single sample in a study of T cell changes during pregnancy in multiple sclerosis. TCRdb keeps only in-frame clones here, not all; method: immunoSEQ multiplex PCR. The repertoire includes tens of thousands of clones, approximately 92% of them detected once, and 1.4% sits in the top ten. This specimen consisted of peripheral blood, obtained in the third trimester of pregnancy. The receptors shown here come from a female donor in good health, enrolled as a control in a pregnancy study.

The chain employs TRBV18 and TRBJ1-4, with 7 bases lining up with TRBD1. The CDR3 has 15 residues. The ends lost 3 bases at V and 1 base at J; junction bases unmatched: 2. From germline, CDR1 is KGHSH and CDR2 LQKENI. The CDR3 nucleotides read TGTGCCAGCTCACCGCGGACAGGAACTAATGAAAAACTGTTTTTT. This gives the protein CASSPRTGTNEKLFF. The whole variable domain, filled in from reference TRBV18 and TRBJ1-4, reads NAGVMQNPRHLVRRRGQEARLRCSPMKGHSHVYWYRQLPEEGLKFMVYLQKENIIDESGMPKERFSAEFPKEGPSILRIQQVVRGDSAAYFCASSPRTGTNEKLFFGSGTQLSVL.

CDR3 in DNA: TGTGCCAGCAGTTTAAACCTCGAGGGAGGCGAGCAGTACTTC. As protein: CASSLNLEGGEQYF. V usage is TRBV27 and J usage is TRBJ2-7; TRBD2 is a possible D gene (6 bases). CDR1 is MNHEY and CDR2 is SMNVEV in the germline V gene (reference sequence). Between the trimmed V and J ends, which lost 2 bases and 6 bases, there was a span of 14 bases. The CDR3 is made up of 14 amino acids.

This chain joins TRBV5-1 and TRBJ2-3, with TRBD1 matching 10 bases. The V gene end was trimmed by 4 bases and the J gene end by 3 bases; junction bases not matched to a gene: 5. The CDR3 is made up of 15 amino acids. Germline CDR1 is SGHRS and CDR2 is YFSETQ. The CDR3 coding sequence is TGCGCCAGCAGCCCCGGGACAGGGGTAACAGATACGCAGTATTTT. Amino acids: CASSPGTGVTDTQYF. Based on the CDR3 plus reference TRBV5-1 and TRBJ2-3, the full variable domain is KAGVTQTPRYLIKTRGQQVTLSCSPISGHRSVSWYQQTPGQGLQFLFEYFSETQRNKGNFPGRFSGRQFSNSRSEMNVSTLELGDSALYLCASSPGTGVTDTQYFGPGTRLTVL.

This rearrangement joins TRBV29-1 to TRBJ1-1; D is undetermined. Trimming took 2 bases from V and 4 from J, leaving 11 bases between them. Germline CDR1 reads SQVTM; CDR2 reads ANQGSEA. This CDR3 region has 13 residues. Here the CDR3 DNA reads TGCAGCGTTGAAAATCAGGTTGCCACTGAAGCTTTCTTT. It translates to CSVENQVATEAFF. The variable domain in full, with the rest retrieved from reference TRBV29-1 and TRBJ1-1, is SAVISQKPSRDICQRGTSLTIQCQVDSQVTMMFWYRQQPGQSLTLIATANQGSEATYESGFVIDKFPISRPNLTFSTLTVSNMSPEDSSIYLCSVENQVATEAFFGQGTRLTVV.

The genes are TRBV7-6 and TRBJ2-1; no clear D. The germline V gene encodes CDR1 SGHVS and CDR2 FNYEAQ. V was clipped by 2 bases and J by 6 bases, with 14 bases between them. This CDR3 contains 15 residues. The DNA for the CDR3 is TGTGCCAGCAGCTTAAATCCCTCATACACCAATGAGCAGTTCTTC. Its translation: CASSLNPSYTNEQFF.

This chain uses TRBV5-6 with TRBJ2-7; 11 bases fit TRBD2. With V trimmed by 4 bases and J by 0 bases, 6 bases remained unmatched. The CDR3 is 16 amino acids. CDR1 is SGHDT, CDR2 YYEEEE, per germline. CDR3 sequence reads: CASSGGLAESSYEQYF. The CDR3, as DNA: TGTGCCAGCAGCGGGGGACTAGCGGAAAGCTCCTACGAGCAGTACTTC.

The chain carries TRBV25-1 and TRBJ1-5; the D is unclear. Germline loops: CDR1 MGHDK, CDR2 SYGVNS. The length of the CDR3 is 16 residues. Trimming took 5 bases from V and 1 from J, leaving 15 bases between them. The DNA for the CDR3 is TGTGCCAGCAGTCGGAGGGAGGAAGCGAGCAATCAGCCCCAGCATTTT. It codes for CASSRREEASNQPQHF.

The chain carries TRBV18 and TRBJ1-1; 12 bases align to TRBD1. The CDR3 sequence is 18 residues long. In germline, CDR1 is KGHSH, CDR2 LQKENI. V was clipped by 1 base and J by 0 bases; unmatched bases: 6. This CDR3 reads CASSPQGQGAVMNTEAFF. CDR3 bases: TGTGCCAGCTCACCACAGGGACAGGGGGCTGTAATGAACACTGAAGCTTTCTTT.

The chain employs TRBV28 and TRBJ1-1; perhaps TRBD1 as D (5 bases). Trimming stripped 8 bases from V and 8 bases from J, with 15 bases between. The germline CDR1 and CDR2 sequences are MDHEN and SYDVKM. The CDR3 length is 12 residues. The chain's CDR3 is CASQIGAVEAFF. The CDR3 nucleotides are TGTGCCAGCCAGATTGGGGCAGTCGAAGCTTTCTTT.

A single count supports this clone. The chain links TRBV2 to TRBJ2-1; D may be TRBD2 (5 bases). Germline V gene data show CDR1 as SNHLY and CDR2 as FYNNEI. This CDR3 comprises 14 residues. Trimming cost V 5 bases and J 1 base, with 9 bases left between them. CDR3 residues: CASSPSTSYNEQFF. The CDR3 DNA sequence: TGTGCCAGCAGTCCTAGCACTTCCTACAATGAGCAGTTCTTC.

The table lists this clone with a few counts. The chain is built from TRBV7-9 and TRBJ2-1; D possibly corresponds to TRBD2 (5 bases). The V end was cut by 4 bases, the J end by 0 bases, with 10 bases between. Germline CDR1 is SEHNR and CDR2 is FQNEAQ (reference sequence). CDR3 length equals 15 residues. CDR3 in amino acids: CASSSIAFSYNEQFF. The CDR3 nucleotides read TGTGCCAGCAGCTCTATAGCGTTCTCCTACAATGAGCAGTTCTTC.

V and J are TRBV27 and TRBJ2-7; D gene ambiguous. CDR1 is MNHEY, CDR2 SMNVEV, per germline (reference sequence). The CDR3 extends over 16 amino acids. V was trimmed by 3 bases and J by 0 bases, leaving 15 bases between them. The CDR3 loop is CASSLNVQAFSYEQYF. CDR3 bases: TGTGCCAGCAGTTTGAATGTCCAAGCGTTCTCCTACGAGCAGTACTTC.

V gene TRBV4-1 combines with J gene TRBJ2-7; 7 bases map to TRBD2. V trimming: 1 base; J trimming: 3 bases; junction bases outside the gene matches: 9. This CDR3 contains 16 residues. The germline CDR1 and CDR2 sequences are MGHRA and YSYEKL. The CDR3 sequence is CASSQGPGLRLYEQYF. CDR3 nucleotide sequence: TGCGCCAGCAGCCAAGGCCCGGGACTACGACTCTACGAGCAGTACTTC.

The chain links TRBV11-2 to TRBJ2-7; 9 bases are shared with TRBD2. The CDR3 is 15 amino acids. Losses at the gene ends were 1 base for V and 0 bases for J; bases not matched to a gene: 1. CDR1 is SGHAT and CDR2 is FQNNGV in the germline V gene. CDR3 sequence reads: CASSLVSGSSYEQYF. As DNA, the CDR3 is TGTGCCAGCAGCTTAGTTAGCGGGAGCTCCTACGAGCAGTACTTC.

This rearrangement joins TRBV30 to TRBJ2-5, with 13 bases matching TRBD2. This CDR3 comprises 16 residues. Germline-derived CDR1 and CDR2 are GTSNPN and SVGIG (reference sequence). The ends lost 2 bases at V and 4 bases at J; junction bases unmatched: 7. The CDR3 sequence is CAWSSGLAGVIETQYF. The CDR3 region has the DNA TGTGCCTGGAGTTCCGGACTAGCGGGAGTCATAGAGACCCAGTACTTC.

This rearrangement joins TRBV27 to TRBJ2-1; TRBD1 agrees at 7 bases. This CDR3 has 14 residues. Germline trimming cut 5 bases from V and 1 base from J; bases unmatched to any gene: 2. The V gene's germline CDR1 is MNHEY and CDR2 SMNVEV (reference sequence). The CDR3 protein is CASSDRDSYNEQFF. The CDR3 nucleotides are TGTGCCAGCAGTGACAGGGATTCCTACAATGAGCAGTTCTTC.

This clone was detected once. The V gene is TRBV27, the J gene TRBJ1-4; D perhaps matches TRBD1 (5 bases). The V and J ends lost 0 bases and 3 bases respectively, with 5 bases between them. The germline CDR1 and CDR2 sequences are MNHEY and SMNVEV (reference sequence). The CDR3 sequence is 14 residues long. In DNA, the CDR3 is TGTGCCAGCAGTTTATCCAGGGCTAATGAAAAACTGTTTTTT. Translation gives CASSLSRANEKLFF.

The V and J genes are TRBV19 and TRBJ2-1, with TRBD2 matching 8 bases. After removal of 6 bases from V and 0 bases from J, the junction contained 4 bases not matched to a gene. The CDR3 length is 15 residues. In germline, CDR1 is LNHDA, CDR2 SQIVND (reference sequence). The CDR3 DNA is TGTGCCAGTAGACCGAGCGGGAGCTCCTACAATGAGCAGTTCTTC. Translating it yields CASRPSGSSYNEQFF.